These 8 T cell receptor beta chains were all obtained from the same sample, sequenced in a study of blood T cell repertoires in COVID-19. Assay: immunoSEQ multiplex PCR; the TCRdb copy retains only in-frame clones and omits some. The repertoire holds 250,000 to 350,000 clones, with around 87% as singletons. The sequencing sample was made of peripheral blood. These receptors all come from a woman aged 45-60 years who had recovered from COVID-19.

The chain couples TRBV3-1 (or the pseudogene TRBV3-2) to TRBJ2-7; the match to TRBD2 covers 9 bases. The CDR3 length is 15 residues. Trimming removed 4 bases from V and 4 bases from J; junction bases left unmatched: 8. CDR1 is LGHDT and CDR2 is YNNKEL in the germline V gene (reference sequence). The CDR3 coding sequence is TGTGCCAGCAGCCGAACTGAAGCGGGGGGATACGAGCAGTACTTC. This gives the protein CASSRTEAGGYEQYF.

The chain has TRBV30 and TRBJ2-7; D might be TRBD1 (6 bases). The V gene lost 4 bases and the J gene lost 5 bases, with 18 bases spanning the gap. CDR1 is GTSNPN, CDR2 SVGIG, per germline (reference sequence). The CDR3 extends over 14 amino acids. The CDR3 DNA reads as TGTGCCTGGAAGATGGACAGCTACTCGGACGAGCAGTACTTC. Protein sequence: CAWKMDSYSDEQYF. Full variable domain (rest looked up from reference TRBV30 and TRBJ2-7): SQTIHQWPATLVQPVGSPLSLECTVEGTSNPNLYWYRQAAGRGLQLLFYSVGIGQISSEVPQNLSASRPQDRQFILSSKKLLLSDSGFYLCAWKMDSYSDEQYFGPGTRLTVT.

This clone was picked up one time. The rearrangement joins TRBV6-1 to TRBJ1-2; possible D gene TRBD1, 6 bases. From germline, CDR1 is MNHNS and CDR2 SASEGT. This CDR3 is built from 15 residues. The V gene lost 6 bases and the J gene lost 0 bases, with 14 bases spanning the gap. This chain's CDR3 is CASRPSDSSNYGYTF. The CDR3 bases are TGTGCCAGCAGGCCTTCGGACAGCTCTAACTATGGCTACACCTTC.

The chain links TRBV5-6 to TRBJ2-2, with D tentatively TRBD1 (6 bases). This CDR3 is built from 15 residues. V was pared by 1 base and J by 3 bases, with 10 bases between. Looked up from germline, CDR1 is SGHDT and CDR2 is YYEEEE. The CDR3 DNA follows: TGTGCCAGCAGCTTGCAAGGGGGTGACACCGGGGAGCTGTTTTTT. Residues: CASSLQGGDTGELFF.

This chain links TRBV28 with TRBJ1-2, with TRBD1 matching 7 bases. CDR1 is MDHEN and CDR2 is SYDVKM in the germline V gene. This CDR3 spans 13 amino acids. The trim removed 7 bases at V and 8 bases at J, leaving 10 bases unmatched. The chain's CDR3 is CASTLRTGWGYTF. CDR3 bases: TGTGCCAGCACTCTAAGGACAGGCTGGGGCTACACCTTC.

This clone showed up just once. The V call is TRBV19, the J call TRBJ1-1; 8 nucleotides line up with TRBD1. This CDR3 spans 14 amino acids. The V segment lost 8 bases and the J segment 2 bases; nucleotides outside the gene matches: 7. Germline CDR1 LNHDA, CDR2 SQIVND (reference sequence). CDR3 in DNA: TGTGCCAGTCGTGGGACAGGTTTTAACACTGAAGCTTTCTTT. Protein: CASRGTGFNTEAFF.

The chain carries TRBV6-5 and TRBJ2-3; 11 positions agree with TRBD2. Germline loops: CDR1 MNHEY, CDR2 SVGAGI. V shed 6 bases and J 2 bases; nucleotides not matched to a gene: 4. The CDR3 spans 15 residues. CDR3 DNA: TGTGCCAGCAGCATAGCGGGGGGGGCCACAGATACGCAGTATTTT. It specifies CASSIAGGATDTQYF.

The chain carries TRBV29-1 and TRBJ2-7; 9 nucleotides match TRBD2. Germline V lookup: CDR1 SQVTM, CDR2 ANQGSEA. This CDR3 is built from 12 residues. V dropped 5 bases and J dropped 4; count of bases not matched to a gene: 3. The CDR3 loop is CSVSSGGYEQYF. In DNA, the CDR3 is TGCAGCGTTAGCAGCGGGGGGTACGAGCAGTACTTC.